The 2 T cell receptor beta chains presented below share a single source sample, sequenced in a study of identical twins. TCRdb processed the 5' RACE reads anew with MiXCR; each CDR3 protein has one entry. Of hundreds of thousands of distinct CDR3 sequences listed, 21% are singletons. This sample also appeared in a second study, on T cells expressing NK-cell markers.

Source material: PBMCs. These receptors were obtained from a woman between 18 and 30 years old in good health.

J is TRBJ2-7 and V is TRBV9, with TRBD2 matching 7 bases. This CDR3 comprises 15 residues. J lost 7 bases, V lost 4 bases, and 14 bases had no gene match. In germline, CDR1 is SGDLS, CDR2 YYNGEE. The CDR3 DNA sequence: TGTGCCAGCAGCCCTTATCTCGGGGGAGGGAATGAGCAGTACTTC. Protein sequence: CASSPYLGGGNEQYF.

The chain has TRBV18 and TRBJ2-3; the D is unclear. The CDR3 runs 13 residues. Germline V gives CDR1 KGHSH, CDR2 LQKENI. With 6 bases removed from V and 2 bases from J, the gap between germline ends came to 9 bases. The CDR3 is CASSSLYTDTQYF. The CDR3 DNA is TGTGCCAGCTCTTCCCTATACACAGATACGCAGTATTTT.